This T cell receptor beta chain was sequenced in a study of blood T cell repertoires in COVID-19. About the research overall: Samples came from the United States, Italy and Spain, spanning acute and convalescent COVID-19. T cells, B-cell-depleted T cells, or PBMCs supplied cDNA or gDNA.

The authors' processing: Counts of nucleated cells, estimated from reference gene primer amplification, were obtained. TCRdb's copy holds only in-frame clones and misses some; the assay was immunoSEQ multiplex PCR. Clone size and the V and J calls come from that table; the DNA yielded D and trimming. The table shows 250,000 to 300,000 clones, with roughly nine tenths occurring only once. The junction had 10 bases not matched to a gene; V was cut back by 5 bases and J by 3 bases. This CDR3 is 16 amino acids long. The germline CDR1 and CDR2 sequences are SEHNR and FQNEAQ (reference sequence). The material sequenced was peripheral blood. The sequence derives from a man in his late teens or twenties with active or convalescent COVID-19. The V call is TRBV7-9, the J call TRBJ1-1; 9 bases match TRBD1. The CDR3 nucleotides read TGTGCCAGCAGCATTACCCGGACAGGGGATCACACTGAAGCTTTCTTT. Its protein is CASSITRTGDHTEAFF.